Shown below are 20 T cell receptor beta chains from a single sample sequenced in a study of T cell changes during pregnancy in multiple sclerosis. Profiling relied on immunoSEQ multiplex PCR, and the TCRdb table lists in-frame clones only, not all of them. The top ten clones hold roughly 0.5% of a sample with just under 40,000 clones, less than 95% of them seen once. Sequencing used CD4+ T cells from peripheral blood mononuclear cells, obtained in the first trimester of pregnancy. These receptor sequences come from a female donor in good health, enrolled as a control in a pregnancy study.

V and J are TRBV5-1 and TRBJ2-5; 10 bases align to TRBD2. The CDR3 covers 18 residues. V trimming: 0 bases; J trimming: 2 bases; junction bases outside the gene matches: 10. Germline CDR1 reads SGHRS; CDR2 reads YFSETQ. CDR3 protein: CASSLEASGGLEQETQYF. The CDR3 DNA sequence: TGCGCCAGCAGCTTGGAGGCTAGCGGGGGCCTGGAACAAGAGACCCAGTACTTC.

The J gene is TRBJ2-3, the V gene TRBV11-3; a weak D match, TRBD1 (5 bases). The length of the CDR3 is 15 residues. The V gene lost 5 bases and the J gene lost 0 bases, with 12 bases spanning the gap. Germline lookup yields CDR1 SGHNT and CDR2 YENEEA. DNA of the CDR3: TGTGCCAGCAGCGGCCAGACAGCTAGCACAGATACGCAGTATTTT. This translates into CASSGQTASTDTQYF.

The count of this clone is one. This chain connects TRBV27 to TRBJ2-5, with D perhaps matching TRBD2 (5 bases). Per germline, CDR1 MNHEY and CDR2 SMNVEV (reference sequence). V lost 6 bases and J 10 bases, leaving 12 bases between the germline ends. The CDR3 length is 11 residues. The DNA for the CDR3 is TGTGCCAGCAGCCGAGGGAGACGCCAGTACTTC. As protein: CASSRGRRQYF.

The chain uses TRBV7-6 and TRBJ2-7; D might be TRBD2 (5 bases). This CDR3 is 12 amino acids long. The V and J ends lost 3 bases and 4 bases respectively, with 7 bases between them. Germline V CDR1 and CDR2: SGHVS, FNYEAQ. The CDR3 nucleotides read TGTGCCAGCAGCTTGACGGGGTACGAGCAGTACTTC. Translating it yields CASSLTGYEQYF.

The chain has TRBV2 and TRBJ2-7; D gene unclear. The V end was cut by 6 bases, the J end by 0 bases, with 6 bases between. The CDR3 is made up of 12 amino acids. In germline, CDR1 is SNHLY, CDR2 FYNNEI. CDR3 sequence: CASRPGSYEQYF. CDR3 nucleotides: TGTGCCAGCAGACCAGGCTCCTACGAGCAGTACTTC.

The gene calls are TRBV4-1 and TRBJ2-1, with 8 bases aligning to TRBD2. The ends lost 3 bases at V and 6 bases at J; junction bases unmatched: 7. Looked up from germline, CDR1 is MGHRA and CDR2 is YSYEKL. The length of the CDR3 is 15 residues. The CDR3 sequence: CASSHERGKGNEQFF. The CDR3 region has the DNA TGCGCCAGCAGCCATGAGCGGGGGAAAGGCAATGAGCAGTTCTTC.

V gene TRBV7-9 combines with J gene TRBJ2-1, with TRBD2 matching 15 bases. The CDR3 is 16 amino acids. V shed 5 bases, J shed 7 bases, and the junction held 6 bases outside the gene matches. Germline V gene sequence: CDR1 SEHNR, CDR2 FQNEAQ (reference sequence). CDR3 in DNA: TGTGCCAGCAGCCAAAGGACTAGCGGGGGGGGGAATGAGCAGTTCTTC. Protein sequence: CASSQRTSGGGNEQFF. The variable domain in full, completed from reference TRBV7-9 and TRBJ2-1, reads DTGVSQNPRHKITKRGQNVTFRCDPISEHNRLYWYRQTLGQGPEFLTYFQNEAQLEKSRLLSDRFSAERPKGSFSTLEIQRTEQGDSAMYLCASSQRTSGGGNEQFFGPGTRLTVL.

The gene calls are TRBV4-3 and TRBJ2-5, with 8 nucleotides matching TRBD2. Germline V gives CDR1 LGHNA, CDR2 YSLEER. The CDR3 sequence is 15 residues long. The V segment lost 1 base and the J segment 2 bases; nucleotides outside the gene matches: 3. DNA of the CDR3: TGCGCCAGCAGCCAAGGCGCGGGGGGACAAGAGACCCAGTACTTC. Its protein product is CASSQGAGGQETQYF.

This chain connects TRBV4-3 to TRBJ1-6; D not resolved. Trimming pared 3 bases from V and 12 bases from J, leaving 9 bases between. The length of the CDR3 is 12 residues. CDR1 and CDR2 (germline): LGHNA, YSLEER. The CDR3 sequence is CASSQGSGPLHF. The DNA of the CDR3 is TGCGCCAGCAGCCAGGGTTCAGGACCCCTCCACTTT.

The J gene is TRBJ2-4, the V gene TRBV5-1; D gene uncertain. The CDR3 has 14 amino acids. The ends were cut back, 7 bases at V and 8 bases at J, with 19 bases in the middle. The germline CDR1 and CDR2 sequences are SGHRS and YFSETQ. CDR3 bases: TGCGCCAGCGGGCGAGAAGATCGGCCGGACATTCAGTACTTC. Its translation: CASGREDRPDIQYF.

This clone was recorded only once. The chain employs TRBV11-2 and TRBJ2-4; maybe TRBD2 (6 bases). Per the germline V gene, CDR1 is SGHAT and CDR2 is FQNNGV. V lost 5 bases to trimming and J lost 0 bases, with 14 bases between them. The CDR3 is made up of 16 amino acids. The DNA of the CDR3 is TGTGCCAGCAGCCCCCGCGGGGTTTTAGCCAAAAACATTCAGTACTTC. Translation: CASSPRGVLAKNIQYF.

The V call is TRBV30, the J call TRBJ2-7; 7 bases agree with TRBD1. CDR1 is GTSNPN, CDR2 SVGIG, per germline (reference sequence). The CDR3 is made up of 13 amino acids. V was pared by 4 bases and J by 0 bases, with 3 bases of the junction left unmatched. CDR3 nucleotide sequence: TGTGCCTGGACCGGGACAGACTCCTACGAGCAGTACTTC. It translates to CAWTGTDSYEQYF.

The table lists this clone with a count of one. The chain is built from TRBV30 and TRBJ2-1; 9 nucleotides align to TRBD2. Trimming cost V 5 bases and J 5 bases; bases outside gene matches: 10. The CDR3 covers 15 residues. Germline V gene lookup returns CDR1 GTSNPN and CDR2 SVGIG (reference sequence). The CDR3 protein is CAWAGGTMKHNEQFF. The CDR3 region has the DNA TGTGCCTGGGCGGGGGGGACCATGAAGCACAATGAGCAGTTCTTC.

This rearrangement joins TRBV4-3 to TRBJ1-4; 7 bases are shared with TRBD1. The CDR3 is made up of 18 amino acids. The V gene's germline CDR1 is LGHNA and CDR2 YSLEER. V trimming: 1 base; J trimming: 0 bases; junction bases outside the gene matches: 8. CDR3 sequence: CASSQGDSHPATNEKLFF. In nucleotides, the CDR3 is TGCGCCAGCAGCCAAGGGGACAGCCACCCTGCAACTAATGAAAAACTGTTTTTT.

This clone was found once. J is TRBJ2-3 and V is TRBV7-2; the match to TRBD1 covers 9 bases. J gave up 3 bases and V 3 bases, and 7 bases lay outside the gene matches. The CDR3 is made up of 16 amino acids. CDR1 SGHTA and CDR2 FQGNSA come from the germline V gene. Here the CDR3 DNA reads TGTGCCAGCAGCTTGACCGGGACAGGGACAACAGATACGCAGTATTTT. This translates into CASSLTGTGTTDTQYF. Full variable domain (remainder filled in from reference TRBV7-2 and TRBJ2-3): GAGVSQSPSNKVTEKGKDVELRCDPISGHTALYWYRQSLGQGLEFLIYFQGNSAPDKSGLPSDRFSAERTGGSVSTLTIQRTQQEDSAVYLCASSLTGTGTTDTQYFGPGTRLTVL.

The chain carries TRBV5-8 and TRBJ1-5; TRBD1 might be the D (6 bases). The CDR3 runs 15 residues. Germline CDR1 reads SGHTS; CDR2 reads YDEGEE. Between the trimmed V and J ends, which lost 0 bases and 2 bases, there was a span of 9 bases. The CDR3 reads CASSLAWTGNQPQHF. CDR3 DNA: TGTGCCAGCAGCTTGGCCTGGACAGGCAATCAGCCCCAGCATTTT.

This chain uses TRBV11-2 with TRBJ1-2; 9 bases agree with TRBD1. The length of the CDR3 is 18 residues. Per the germline V gene, CDR1 is SGHAT and CDR2 is FQNNGV. With 5 bases clipped from V and 3 bases from J, the junction kept 16 bases outside the gene matches. The CDR3: CASSPIRDRAILDYGYTF. CDR3 coding DNA: TGTGCCAGCAGCCCCATCCGGGACAGGGCTATATTGGACTATGGCTACACCTTC.

The rearrangement links TRBV6-5 to TRBJ1-5; D not resolved. V was shortened by 0 bases and J by 5 bases, with 11 bases between the two germline ends. The CDR3 sequence is 15 residues long. From germline, CDR1 is MNHEY and CDR2 SVGAGI. The CDR3 coding sequence is TGTGCCAGCAGTTACTCGGGGAGGTTCTATCAGCCCCAGCATTTT. Its protein is CASSYSGRFYQPQHF.

V is TRBV4-2 and J is TRBJ1-3; D perhaps matches TRBD1 (5 bases). The CDR3 has 14 residues. Per germline, CDR1 LGHNA and CDR2 YNFKEQ. V dropped 3 bases and J dropped 0 bases, with 6 bases sitting between them. The CDR3 region is CASSHDSSGNTIYF. CDR3 in DNA: TGTGCCAGCAGCCACGACAGCTCTGGAAACACCATATATTTT.

The chain joins TRBV4-2 to TRBJ1-2; the D is unclear. The germline CDR1 and CDR2 sequences are LGHNA and YNFKEQ. The CDR3 spans 16 residues. V was cut by 0 bases and J by 1 base, with 12 bases left in between. As DNA, the CDR3 is TGTGCCAGCAGCCAAGATTCGGGAGCGGGTAACTATGGCTACACCTTC. Residues: CASSQDSGAGNYGYTF.